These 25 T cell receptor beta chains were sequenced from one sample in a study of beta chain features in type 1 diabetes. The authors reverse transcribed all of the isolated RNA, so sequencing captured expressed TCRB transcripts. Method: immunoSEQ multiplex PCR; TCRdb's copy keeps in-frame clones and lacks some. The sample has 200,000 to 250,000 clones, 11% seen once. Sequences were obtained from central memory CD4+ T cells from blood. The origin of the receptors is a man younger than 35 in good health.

The CDR3 DNA sequence: TGTGCCAGCAGCCATCCCACGAAACAGGGGAGGGAGACCCAGTACTTC. Encoded protein: CASSHPTKQGRETQYF. This chain uses TRBV7-2 with TRBJ2-5; tentatively, D is TRBD1 (7 bases). The V end lost 5 bases, the J end lost 5 bases, and 21 bases lay between the germline ends. Germline lookup yields CDR1 SGHTA and CDR2 FQGNSA. This CDR3 contains 16 residues.

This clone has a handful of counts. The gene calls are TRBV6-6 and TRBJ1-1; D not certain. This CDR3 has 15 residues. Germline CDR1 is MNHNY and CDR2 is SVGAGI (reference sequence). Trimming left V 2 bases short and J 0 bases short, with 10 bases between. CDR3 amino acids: CASSYAPSLNTEAFF. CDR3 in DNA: TGTGCCAGCAGTTACGCTCCATCCTTGAACACTGAAGCTTTCTTT.

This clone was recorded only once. The CDR3 bases are TGTGCCAGCAGCGCCGAACAGGGCTCCTACACCTTC. Translation gives CASSAEQGSYTF. This chain joins TRBV7-2 and TRBJ1-2; TRBD1 is a possible D gene (6 bases). Trimming left V 5 bases short and J 10 bases short, with 14 bases between. From germline, CDR1 is SGHTA and CDR2 FQGNSA. There are 12 residues in the CDR3.

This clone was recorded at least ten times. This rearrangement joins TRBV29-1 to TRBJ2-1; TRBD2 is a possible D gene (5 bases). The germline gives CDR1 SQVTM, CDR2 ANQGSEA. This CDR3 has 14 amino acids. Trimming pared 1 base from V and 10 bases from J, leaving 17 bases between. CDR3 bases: TGCAGCGTTGAAGTAGCGCGAACCCACTCGGAGCAGTTCTTC. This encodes CSVEVARTHSEQFF.

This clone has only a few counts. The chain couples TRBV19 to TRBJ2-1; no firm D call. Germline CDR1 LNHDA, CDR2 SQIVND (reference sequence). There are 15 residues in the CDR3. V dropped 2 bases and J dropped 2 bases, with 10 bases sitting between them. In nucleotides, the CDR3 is TGTGCCAGTAGTATATTCGAGGCCGCCTACAATGAGCAGTTCTTC. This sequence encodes CASSIFEAAYNEQFF.

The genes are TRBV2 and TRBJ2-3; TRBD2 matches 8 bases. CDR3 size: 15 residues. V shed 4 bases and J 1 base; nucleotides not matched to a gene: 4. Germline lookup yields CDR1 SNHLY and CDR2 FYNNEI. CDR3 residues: CASSVRSGGTDTQYF. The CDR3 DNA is TGTGCCAGCAGTGTTCGTAGCGGGGGCACAGATACGCAGTATTTT.

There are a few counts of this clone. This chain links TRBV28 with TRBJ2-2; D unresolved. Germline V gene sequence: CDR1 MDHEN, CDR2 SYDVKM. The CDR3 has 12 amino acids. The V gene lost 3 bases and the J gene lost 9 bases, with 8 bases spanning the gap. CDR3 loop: CASSLYQRELFF. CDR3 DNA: TGTGCCAGCAGTTTGTATCAGAGGGAGCTGTTTTTT.

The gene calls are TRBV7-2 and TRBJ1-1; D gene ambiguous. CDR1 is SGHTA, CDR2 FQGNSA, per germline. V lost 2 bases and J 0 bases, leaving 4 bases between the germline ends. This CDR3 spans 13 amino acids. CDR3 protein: CASSLQLNTEAFF. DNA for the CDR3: TGTGCCAGCAGCTTACAGCTGAACACTGAAGCTTTCTTT. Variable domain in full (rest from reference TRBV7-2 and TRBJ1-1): GAGVSQSPSNKVTEKGKDVELRCDPISGHTALYWYRQSLGQGLEFLIYFQGNSAPDKSGLPSDRFSAERTGGSVSTLTIQRTQQEDSAVYLCASSLQLNTEAFFGQGTRLTVV.

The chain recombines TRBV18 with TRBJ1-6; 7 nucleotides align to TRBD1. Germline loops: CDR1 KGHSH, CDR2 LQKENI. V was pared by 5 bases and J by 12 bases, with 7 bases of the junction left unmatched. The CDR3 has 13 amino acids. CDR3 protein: CASSVRQGEPLHF. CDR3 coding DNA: TGTGCCAGCTCAGTTCGACAGGGAGAACCCCTCCACTTT.

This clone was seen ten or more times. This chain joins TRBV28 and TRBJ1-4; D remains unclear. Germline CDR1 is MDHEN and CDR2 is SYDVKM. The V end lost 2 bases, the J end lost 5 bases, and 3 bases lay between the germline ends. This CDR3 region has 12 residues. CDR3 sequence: CASSLPNEKLFF. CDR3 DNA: TGTGCCAGCAGTTTACCGAATGAAAAACTGTTTTTT.

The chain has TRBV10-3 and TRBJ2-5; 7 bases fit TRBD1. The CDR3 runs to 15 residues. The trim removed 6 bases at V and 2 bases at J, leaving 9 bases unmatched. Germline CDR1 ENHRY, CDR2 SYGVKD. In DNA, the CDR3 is TGTGCCATCAGCTCGGGACCGGGACAGCAAGAGACCCAGTACTTC. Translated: CAISSGPGQQETQYF.

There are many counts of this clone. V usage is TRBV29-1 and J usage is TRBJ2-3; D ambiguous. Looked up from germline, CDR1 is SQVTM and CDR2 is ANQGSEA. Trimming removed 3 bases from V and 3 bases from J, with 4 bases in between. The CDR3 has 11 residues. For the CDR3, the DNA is TGCAGCGTTGAGCAAACAGATACGCAGTATTTT. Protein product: CSVEQTDTQYF.

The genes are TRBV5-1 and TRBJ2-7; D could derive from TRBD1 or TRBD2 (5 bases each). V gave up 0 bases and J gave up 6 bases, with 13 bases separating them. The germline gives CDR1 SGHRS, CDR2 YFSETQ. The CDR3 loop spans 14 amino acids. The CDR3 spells CASSLDGGSREQYF. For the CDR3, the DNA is TGCGCCAGCAGCTTGGATGGGGGTTCGCGCGAGCAGTACTTC.

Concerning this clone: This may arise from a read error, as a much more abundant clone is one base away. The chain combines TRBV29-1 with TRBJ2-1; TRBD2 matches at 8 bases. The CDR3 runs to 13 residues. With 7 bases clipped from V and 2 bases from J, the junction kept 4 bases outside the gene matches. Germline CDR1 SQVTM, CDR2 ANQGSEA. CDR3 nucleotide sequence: TGCAGCGGTGGGACTAGGGCCTACAATGAGCAGTTCTTC. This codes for CSGGTRAYNEQFF.

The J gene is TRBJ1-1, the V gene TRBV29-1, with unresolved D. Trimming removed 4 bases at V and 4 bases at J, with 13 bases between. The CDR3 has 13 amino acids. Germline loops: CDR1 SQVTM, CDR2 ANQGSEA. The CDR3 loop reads CSVVIGEVTEAFF. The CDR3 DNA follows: TGCAGCGTTGTAATCGGGGAGGTCACTGAAGCTTTCTTT.

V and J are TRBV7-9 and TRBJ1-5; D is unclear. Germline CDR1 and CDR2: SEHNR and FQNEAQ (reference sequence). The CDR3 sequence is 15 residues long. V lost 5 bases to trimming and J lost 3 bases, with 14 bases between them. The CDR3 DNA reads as TGTGCCAGCAGCCCAGAGGGAGTACTCAATCAGCCCCAGCATTTT. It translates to CASSPEGVLNQPQHF.

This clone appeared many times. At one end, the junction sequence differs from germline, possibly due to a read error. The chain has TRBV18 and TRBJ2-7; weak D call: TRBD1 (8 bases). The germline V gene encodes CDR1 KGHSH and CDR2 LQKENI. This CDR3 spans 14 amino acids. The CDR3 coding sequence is TGTGCCAGCTCGCCACGGACAGGGAGGGACGAGCAGTACTTC. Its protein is CASSPRTGRDEQYF.

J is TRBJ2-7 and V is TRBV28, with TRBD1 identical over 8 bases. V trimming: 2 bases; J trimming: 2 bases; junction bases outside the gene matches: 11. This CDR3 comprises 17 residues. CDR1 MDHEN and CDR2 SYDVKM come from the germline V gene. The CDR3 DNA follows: TGTGCCAGCAGTTTAGTATTGTTCGGACAGGGCCCCTACGAGCAGTACTTC. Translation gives CASSLVLFGQGPYEQYF.

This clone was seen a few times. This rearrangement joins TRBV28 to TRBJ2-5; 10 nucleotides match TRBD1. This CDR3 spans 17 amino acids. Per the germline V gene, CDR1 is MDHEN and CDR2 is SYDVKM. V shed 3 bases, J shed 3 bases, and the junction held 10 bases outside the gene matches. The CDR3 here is CASSFGDRGGREETQYF. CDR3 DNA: TGTGCCAGCAGTTTCGGGGACAGGGGTGGCAGGGAAGAGACCCAGTACTTC. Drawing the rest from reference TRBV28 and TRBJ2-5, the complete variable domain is DVKVTQSSRYLVKRTGEKVFLECVQDMDHENMFWYRQDPGLGLRLIYFSYDVKMKEKGDIPEGYSVSREKKERFSLILESASTNQTSMYLCASSFGDRGGREETQYFGPGTRLLVL.

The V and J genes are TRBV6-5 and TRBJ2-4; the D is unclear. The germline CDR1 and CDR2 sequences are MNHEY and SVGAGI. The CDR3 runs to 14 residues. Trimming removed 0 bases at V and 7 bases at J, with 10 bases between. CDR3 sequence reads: CASSYSGLRNIQYF. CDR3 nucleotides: TGTGCCAGCAGTTACTCGGGTCTTAGGAACATTCAGTACTTC.

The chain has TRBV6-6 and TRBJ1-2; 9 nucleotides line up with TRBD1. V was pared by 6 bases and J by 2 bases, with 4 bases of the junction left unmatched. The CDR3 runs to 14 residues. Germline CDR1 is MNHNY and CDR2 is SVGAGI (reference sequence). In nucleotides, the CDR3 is TGTGCCAGCAGGGTGACAGGGGGAAACTATGGCTACACCTTC. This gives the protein CASRVTGGNYGYTF.

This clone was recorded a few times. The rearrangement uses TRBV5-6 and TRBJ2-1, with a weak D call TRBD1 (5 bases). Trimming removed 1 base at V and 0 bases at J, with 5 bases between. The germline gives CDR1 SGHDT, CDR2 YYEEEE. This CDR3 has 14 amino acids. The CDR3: CASSLRGSYNEQFF. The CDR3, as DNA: TGTGCCAGCAGCTTGAGGGGCTCCTACAATGAGCAGTTCTTC.

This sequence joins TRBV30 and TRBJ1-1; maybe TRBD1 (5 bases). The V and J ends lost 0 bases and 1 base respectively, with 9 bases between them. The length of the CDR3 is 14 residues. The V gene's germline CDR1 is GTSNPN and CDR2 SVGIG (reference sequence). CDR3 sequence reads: CAWSVLGPNTEAFF. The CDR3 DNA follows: TGTGCCTGGAGTGTCCTGGGACCGAACACTGAAGCTTTCTTT.

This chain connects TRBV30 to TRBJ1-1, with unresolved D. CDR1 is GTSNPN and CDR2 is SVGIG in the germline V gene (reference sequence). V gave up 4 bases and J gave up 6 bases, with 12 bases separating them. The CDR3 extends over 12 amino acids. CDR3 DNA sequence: TGTGCCTGGAAAACCAGGTGGGCTGAAGCTTTCTTT. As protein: CAWKTRWAEAFF.

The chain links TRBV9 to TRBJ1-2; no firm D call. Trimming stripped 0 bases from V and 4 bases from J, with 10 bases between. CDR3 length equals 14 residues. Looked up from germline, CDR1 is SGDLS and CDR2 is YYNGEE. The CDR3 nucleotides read TGTGCCAGCAGCGTAGATCCGGGAAGCTATGGCTACACCTTC. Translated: CASSVDPGSYGYTF.